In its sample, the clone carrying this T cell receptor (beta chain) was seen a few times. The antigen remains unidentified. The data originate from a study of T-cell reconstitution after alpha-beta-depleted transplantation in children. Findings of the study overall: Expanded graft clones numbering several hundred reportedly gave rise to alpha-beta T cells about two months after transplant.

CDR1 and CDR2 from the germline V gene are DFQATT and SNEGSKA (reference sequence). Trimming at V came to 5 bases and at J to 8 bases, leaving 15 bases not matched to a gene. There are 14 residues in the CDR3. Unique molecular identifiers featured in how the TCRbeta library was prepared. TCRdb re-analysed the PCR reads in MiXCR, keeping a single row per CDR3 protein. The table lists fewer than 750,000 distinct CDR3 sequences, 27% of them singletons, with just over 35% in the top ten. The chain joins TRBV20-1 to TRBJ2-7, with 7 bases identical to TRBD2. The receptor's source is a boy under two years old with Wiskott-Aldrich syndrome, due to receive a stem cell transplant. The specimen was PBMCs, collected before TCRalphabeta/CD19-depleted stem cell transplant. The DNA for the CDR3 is TGCAGTGCTCAGGGTGGACTAGTGGGATATCAGCAGTACTTC. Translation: CSAQGGLVGYQQYF.